This T cell receptor (beta chain) was recovered during a study of cytotoxic CD8 clonotypes in ibrutinib-treated CLL. About the study: Productive templates averaged roughly 270,000 per sample, and productive rearrangements 94,082.

TCRdb keeps only in-frame clones here, not all; method: immunoSEQ multiplex PCR. The data show 150,000 to 200,000 clones, 70% to 90% seen once. Findings and limits, study-wide: At ibrutinib response, clonality increased, and at progression it declined back toward baseline.

This clone showed up just a few times. Antigen unknown. The trim removed 5 bases at V and 8 bases at J, leaving 11 bases unmatched. Germline V gene data show CDR1 as MNHNY and CDR2 as SVGAGI (reference sequence). CDR3 length equals 14 residues. This sequence was found in a human donor with chronic lymphocytic leukemia. Sequencing used PBMCs, obtained at disease progression, from a patient treated with ibrutinib. The rearrangement links TRBV6-6 to TRBJ1-2; 7 bases align to TRBD1. For the CDR3, the DNA is TGTGCCAGCAGTCCCGGGACAGCCCGAGAGGGCTACACCTTC. Amino acids: CASSPGTAREGYTF.